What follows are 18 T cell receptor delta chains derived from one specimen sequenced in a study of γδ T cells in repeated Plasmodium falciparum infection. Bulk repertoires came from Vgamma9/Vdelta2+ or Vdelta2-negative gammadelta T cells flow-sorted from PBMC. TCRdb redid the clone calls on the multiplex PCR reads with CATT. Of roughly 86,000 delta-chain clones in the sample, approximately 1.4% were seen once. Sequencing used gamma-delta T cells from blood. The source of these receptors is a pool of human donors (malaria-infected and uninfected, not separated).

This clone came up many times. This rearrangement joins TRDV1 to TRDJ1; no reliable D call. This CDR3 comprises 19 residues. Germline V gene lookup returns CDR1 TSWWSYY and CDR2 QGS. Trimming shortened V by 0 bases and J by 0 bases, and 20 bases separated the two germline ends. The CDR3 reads CALGELAPGWEMYTDKLIF. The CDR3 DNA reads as TGTGCTCTTGGGGAACTTGCCCCAGGGTGGGAGATGTACACCGATAAACTCATCTTT.

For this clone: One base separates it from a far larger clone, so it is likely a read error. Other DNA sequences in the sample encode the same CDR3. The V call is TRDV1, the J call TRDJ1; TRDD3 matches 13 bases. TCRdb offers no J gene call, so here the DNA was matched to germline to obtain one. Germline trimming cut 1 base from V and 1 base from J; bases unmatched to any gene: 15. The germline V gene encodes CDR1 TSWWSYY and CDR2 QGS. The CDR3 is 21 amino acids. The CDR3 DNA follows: TGTGCTCTTGGGGAACCAACTCGTCCTAACTACTGGGGGATACGCACCGATAAACTCATCTTT. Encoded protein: CALGEPTRPNYWGIRTDKLIF.

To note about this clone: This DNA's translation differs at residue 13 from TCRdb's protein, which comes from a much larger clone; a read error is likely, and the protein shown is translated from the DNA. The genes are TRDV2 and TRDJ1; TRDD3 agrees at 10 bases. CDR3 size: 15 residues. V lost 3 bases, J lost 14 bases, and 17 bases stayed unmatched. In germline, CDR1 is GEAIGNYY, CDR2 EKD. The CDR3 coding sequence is TGTGCCTGTGACCTTCGGCTTGGGACTGGGGGATGTTGTATCTTT. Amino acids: CACDLRLGTGGCCIF.

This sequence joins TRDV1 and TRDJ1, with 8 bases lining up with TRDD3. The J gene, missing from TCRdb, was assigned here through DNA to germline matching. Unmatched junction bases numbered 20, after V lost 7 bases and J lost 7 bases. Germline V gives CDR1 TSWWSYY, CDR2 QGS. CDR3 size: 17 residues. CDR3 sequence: CALVGAKPIVLGGKLIF. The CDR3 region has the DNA TGTGCTCTTGTGGGGGCCAAACCCATCGTACTGGGGGGTAAACTCATCTTT.

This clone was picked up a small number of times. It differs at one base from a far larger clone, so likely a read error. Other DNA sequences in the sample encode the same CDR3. CDR3 sequence (DNA): TGTGCTCTTGGGGAACCGAGTCCAAACAGGAGGGGCCGCCGGGCTAAACTCATCTTT. It codes for CALGEPSPNRRGRRAKLIF. This sequence joins TRDV1 and TRDJ1, with D hard to call. Here the J gene was assigned by germline matching of the DNA, as TCRdb has none. The length of the CDR3 is 19 residues. Trimming removed 1 base from V and 7 bases from J, with 28 bases in between. Germline loops: CDR1 TSWWSYY, CDR2 QGS.

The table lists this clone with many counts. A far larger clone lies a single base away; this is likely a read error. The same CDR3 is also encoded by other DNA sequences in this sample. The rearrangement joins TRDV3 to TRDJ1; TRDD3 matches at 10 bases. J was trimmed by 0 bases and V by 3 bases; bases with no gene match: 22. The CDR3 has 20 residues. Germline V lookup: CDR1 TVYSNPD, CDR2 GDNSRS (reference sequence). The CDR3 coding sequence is TGTGCCTTCATTGGTCCCCGGTACTGGGGGATTTCAAAGTACACCGATAAACTCATCTTT. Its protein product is CAFIGPRYWGISKYTDKLIF.

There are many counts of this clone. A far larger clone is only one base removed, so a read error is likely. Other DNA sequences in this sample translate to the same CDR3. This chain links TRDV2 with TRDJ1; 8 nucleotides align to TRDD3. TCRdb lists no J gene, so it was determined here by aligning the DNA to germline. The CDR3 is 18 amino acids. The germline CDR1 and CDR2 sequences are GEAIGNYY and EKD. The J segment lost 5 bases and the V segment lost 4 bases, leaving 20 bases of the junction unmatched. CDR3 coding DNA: TGTGCCTGTGAAGGGATACGCGAAGGGAAAGCATCCCCGGATAAACTCATCTTT. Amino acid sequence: CACEGIREGKASPDKLIF.

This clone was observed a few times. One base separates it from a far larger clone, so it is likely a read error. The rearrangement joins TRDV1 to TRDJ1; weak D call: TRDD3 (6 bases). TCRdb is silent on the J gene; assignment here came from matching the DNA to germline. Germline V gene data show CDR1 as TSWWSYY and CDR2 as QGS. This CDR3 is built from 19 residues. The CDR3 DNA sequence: TGTGCTCTCGGGGCTACAATCTGGAACGGTCTGGGGTTCCGAGGAAAACTCATCTTT. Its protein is CALGATIWNGLGFRGKLIF.

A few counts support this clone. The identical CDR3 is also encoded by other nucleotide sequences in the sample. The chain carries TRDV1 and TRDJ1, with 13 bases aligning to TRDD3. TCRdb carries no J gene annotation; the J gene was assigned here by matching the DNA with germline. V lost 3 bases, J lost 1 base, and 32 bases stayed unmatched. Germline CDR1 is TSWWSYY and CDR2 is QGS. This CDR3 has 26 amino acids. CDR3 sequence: CALGESLPYSYGGVLGDTRFTDKLIF. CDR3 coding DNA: TGTGCTCTTGGGGAGTCCCTCCCGTATTCCTATGGGGGTGTACTGGGGGATACGAGGTTCACCGATAAACTCATCTTT.

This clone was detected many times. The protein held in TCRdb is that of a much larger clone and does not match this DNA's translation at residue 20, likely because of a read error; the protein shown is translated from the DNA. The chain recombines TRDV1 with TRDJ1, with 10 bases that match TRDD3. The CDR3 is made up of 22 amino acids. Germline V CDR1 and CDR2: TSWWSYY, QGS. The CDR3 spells CALGERPLKAWYWGMRTDKPIF. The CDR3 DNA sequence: TGTGCTCTTGGGGAACGGCCTTTAAAGGCGTGGTACTGGGGGATGCGAACCGATAAACCCATCTTT.

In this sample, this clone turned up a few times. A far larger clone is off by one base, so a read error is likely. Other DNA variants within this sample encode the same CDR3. This chain's CDR3 is CACDTLGDRGYTDKLIF. The CDR3 DNA reads as TGTGCCTGCGACACTTTGGGGGACAGAGGTTACACCGATAAACTCATCTTT. The chain couples TRDV2 to TRDJ1, with 7 bases that match TRDD3. The J gene was missing in TCRdb and was found by matching the end of the DNA to germline. CDR1 and CDR2 from the germline V gene are GEAIGNYY and EKD. The CDR3 runs to 17 residues.

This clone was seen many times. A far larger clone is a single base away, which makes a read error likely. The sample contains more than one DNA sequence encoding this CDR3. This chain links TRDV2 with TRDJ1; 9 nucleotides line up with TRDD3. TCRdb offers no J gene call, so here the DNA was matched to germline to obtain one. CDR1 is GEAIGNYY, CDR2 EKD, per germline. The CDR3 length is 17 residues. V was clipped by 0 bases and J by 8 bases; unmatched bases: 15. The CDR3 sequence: CACDTVGLTGGVQKLIF. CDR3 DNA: TGTGCCTGTGACACCGTGGGGCTAACTGGGGGAGTACAAAAACTCATCTTT.

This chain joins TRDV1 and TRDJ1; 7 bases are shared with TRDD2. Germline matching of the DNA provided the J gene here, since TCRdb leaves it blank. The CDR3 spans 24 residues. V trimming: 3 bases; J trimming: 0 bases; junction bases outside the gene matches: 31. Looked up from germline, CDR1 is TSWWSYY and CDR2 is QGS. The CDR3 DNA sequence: TGTGCTCTTGGGGACCTTTTCTTCCTATGGGCTATAAATCAAGGGTACCGGTACACCGATAAACTCATCTTT. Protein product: CALGDLFFLWAINQGYRYTDKLIF.

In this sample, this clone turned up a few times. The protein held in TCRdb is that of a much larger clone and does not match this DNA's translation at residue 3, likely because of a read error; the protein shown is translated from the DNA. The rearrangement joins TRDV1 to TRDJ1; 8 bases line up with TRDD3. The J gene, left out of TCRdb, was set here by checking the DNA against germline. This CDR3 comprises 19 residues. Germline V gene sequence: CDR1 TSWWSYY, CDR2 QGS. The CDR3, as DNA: TGTGCTCCTGGGGAACTCCTACCTCTGGGGGACGTGTACACCGATAAACTCATCTTT. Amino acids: CAPGELLPLGDVYTDKLIF.

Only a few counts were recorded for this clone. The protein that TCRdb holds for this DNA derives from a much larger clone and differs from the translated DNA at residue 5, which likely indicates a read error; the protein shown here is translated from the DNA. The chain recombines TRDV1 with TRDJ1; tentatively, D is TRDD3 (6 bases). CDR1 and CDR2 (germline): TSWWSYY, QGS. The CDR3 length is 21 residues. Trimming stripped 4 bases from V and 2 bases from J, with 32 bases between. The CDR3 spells CALGGLKLLRAWGFRTDKLIF. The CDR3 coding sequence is TGTGCTCTTGGGGGACTAAAACTCCTCCGGGCTTGGGGATTTAGGACCGATAAACTCATCTTT.

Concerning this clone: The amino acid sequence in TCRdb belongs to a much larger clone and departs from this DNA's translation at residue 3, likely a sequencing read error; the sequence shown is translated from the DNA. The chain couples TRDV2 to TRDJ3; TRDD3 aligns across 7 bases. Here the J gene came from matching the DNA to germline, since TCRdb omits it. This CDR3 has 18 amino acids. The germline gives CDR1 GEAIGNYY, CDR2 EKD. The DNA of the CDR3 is TGTGCCCGTGACAATTGGGGGAGAAGCTCCTGGGACACCCGACAGATGTTTTTC. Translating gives CARDNWGRSSWDTRQMFF.

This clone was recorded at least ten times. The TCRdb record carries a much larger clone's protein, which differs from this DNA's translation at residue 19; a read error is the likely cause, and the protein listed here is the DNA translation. CDR3 region: CALGELGRPSYVTGSPGDNLIF. The CDR3 DNA reads as TGTGCTCTTGGGGAACTGGGGAGGCCTTCCTACGTGACTGGGAGCCCTGGCGATAACCTCATCTTT. The chain combines TRDV1 with TRDJ1; 9 bases fit TRDD2. Per germline, CDR1 TSWWSYY and CDR2 QGS. The CDR3 is 22 residues long.

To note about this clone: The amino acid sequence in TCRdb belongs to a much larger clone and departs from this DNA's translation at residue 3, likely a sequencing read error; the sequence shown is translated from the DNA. The CDR3 reads CAPGEVKAGLTNILGDTRGHTDKLIF. CDR3 in DNA: TGTGCTCCTGGGGAAGTTAAGGCCGGGCTAACGAACATACTGGGGGATACGCGAGGCCACACCGATAAACTCATCTTT. The gene calls are TRDV1 and TRDJ1, with TRDD3 identical over 13 bases. This CDR3 has 26 residues. Looked up from germline, CDR1 is TSWWSYY and CDR2 is QGS.